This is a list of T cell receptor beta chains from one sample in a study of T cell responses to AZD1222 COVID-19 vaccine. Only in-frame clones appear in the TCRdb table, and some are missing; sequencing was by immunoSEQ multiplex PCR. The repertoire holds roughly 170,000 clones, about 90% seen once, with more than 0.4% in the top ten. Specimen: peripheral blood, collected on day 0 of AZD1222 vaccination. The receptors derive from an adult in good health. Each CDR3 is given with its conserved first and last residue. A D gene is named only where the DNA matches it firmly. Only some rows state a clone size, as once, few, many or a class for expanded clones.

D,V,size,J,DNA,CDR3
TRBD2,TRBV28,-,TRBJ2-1,TGTGCCAGCAGTCTAGCGGGAGTAAACAATGAGCAGTTCTTC,CASSLAGVNNEQFF
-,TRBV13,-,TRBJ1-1,TGTGCCAGCAGCTTTTCGGAGAACACTGAAGCTTTCTTT,CASSFSENTEAFF
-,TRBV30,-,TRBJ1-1,TGTGCCTGGAGAACCGCGAGCACTGAAGCTTTCTTT,CAWRTASTEAFF
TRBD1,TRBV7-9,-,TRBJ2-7,TGTGCCAGCAGCACCCAGGCTTGGCAGGGACAGGACGAGCAGTACTTC,CASSTQAWQGQDEQYF
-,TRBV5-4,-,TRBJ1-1,TGTGCCAGCAGCTTGGAGGGGTTGGGCACTGAAGCTTTCTTT,CASSLEGLGTEAFF
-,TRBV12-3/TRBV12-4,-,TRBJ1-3,TGTGCCAGCAGCCTTGGAAACACCATATATTTT,CASSLGNTIYF
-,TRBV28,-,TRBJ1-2,TGTGCCAGCAGCAGTTCCGCCCGGAGCTACACCTTC,CASSSSARSYTF
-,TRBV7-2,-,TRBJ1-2,TGTGCCAGCAGCTTGGGCAGGGCACGTAACTATGGCTACACCTTC,CASSLGRARNYGYTF
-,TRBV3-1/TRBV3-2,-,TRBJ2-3,TGTGCCAGCAGCCGTGGGCCACGCACAGATACGCAGTATTTT,CASSRGPRTDTQYF
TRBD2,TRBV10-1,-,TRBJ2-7,TGCGCCAGCAGTGGGGGACTAGCGGGAAGCTCCTACGAGCAGTACTTC,CASSGGLAGSSYEQYF
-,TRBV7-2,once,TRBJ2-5,TGTGCCAGCAGCTTAGCAACAGGCCGCGAGACCCAGTACTTC,CASSLATGRETQYF
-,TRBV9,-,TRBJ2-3,TGTGCCAGCAGCTCCCCGGCCAGGGGGGGAACAGATACGCAGTATTTT,CASSSPARGGTDTQYF
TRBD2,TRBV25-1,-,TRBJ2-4,TGTGCCAGCAGTGAGCCCCCCAACACGGGAGGCCGTCAGTACTTC,CASSEPPNTGGRQYF
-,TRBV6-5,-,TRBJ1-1,TGTGCCAGCACCACTGGGCTGGGTGAAGCTTTCTTT,CASTTGLGEAFF
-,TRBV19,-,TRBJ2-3,TGTGCCAGTAGTATCCGGCGGGAGCAGTATTTT,CASSIRREQYF
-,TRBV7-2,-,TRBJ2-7,TGTGCCAGCAGCTCCCCAGGAGGGTCCTACGAGCAGTACTTC,CASSSPGGSYEQYF
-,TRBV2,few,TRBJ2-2,TGTGCCAGCAGTGAAAGTTACAGGGCGACCGGGGAGCTGTTTTTT,CASSESYRATGELFF
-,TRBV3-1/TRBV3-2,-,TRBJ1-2,TGTGCCAGCAGCCAGGTTTCCAACTATGGCTACACCTTC,CASSQVSNYGYTF
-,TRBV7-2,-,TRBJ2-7,TGTGCCAGCAGCTTAGCTGTCCGAGGCGGGGAGCAGTACTTC,CASSLAVRGGEQYF
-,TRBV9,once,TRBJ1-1,TGTGCCAGCAGCGTCGCTGATCAGAACACTGAAGCTTTCTTT,CASSVADQNTEAFF
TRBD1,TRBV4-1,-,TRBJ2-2,TGCGCCAGCAGCCCGGACAGGGGGCGGTTGGGTACCGGGGAGCTGTTTTTT,CASSPDRGRLGTGELFF
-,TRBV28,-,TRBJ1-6,TGTGCCAGCAGTTTATTGCCCCCGGGGGGTGGTAATTCACCCCTCCACTTT,CASSLLPPGGGNSPLHF
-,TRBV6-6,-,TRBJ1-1,TGTGCCAGCAGTTACGCCAGAGAATTTGAAGCTTTCTTT,CASSYAREFEAFF
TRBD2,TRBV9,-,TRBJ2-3,TGTGCCAGCAGCGTAGGGACTAGATTCACAGATACGCAGTATTTT,CASSVGTRFTDTQYF
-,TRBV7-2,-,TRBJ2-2,TGTGCCAGCAGCTTAGCCGGGGGCGGGACCGGGGAGCTGTTTTTT,CASSLAGGGTGELFF
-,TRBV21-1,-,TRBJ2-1,TGTGCCAGCAGCAAAAAGGTTGGAGCGCAAAATGAGCAGTTCTTC,CASSKKVGAQNEQFF
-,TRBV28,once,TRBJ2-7,TGTGCCACCGAAGGCGGGGAGCAGTACTTC,CATEGGEQYF
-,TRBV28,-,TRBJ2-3,TGTGCCAGCAGGTTTCCGACCGCAGCAGATACGCAGTATTTT,CASRFPTAADTQYF
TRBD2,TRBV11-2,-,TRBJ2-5,TGTGCCAGCAGCCGTGGGGAGGGCCGCGAGACCCAGTACTTC,CASSRGEGRETQYF
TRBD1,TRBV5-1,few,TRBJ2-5,TGCGCCAGCAGCTTCGGGACAGGGGAGGAGACCCAGTACTTC,CASSFGTGEETQYF
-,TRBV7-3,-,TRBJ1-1,TGTGCCAGCAGCTTCGGCCTGATCGAAGAAGCTTTCTTT,CASSFGLIEEAFF
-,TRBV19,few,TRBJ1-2,TGTGCCAGTATGGGGGATACCCTCCGCTACACCTTC,CASMGDTLRYTF
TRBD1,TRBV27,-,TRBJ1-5,TGTGCCAGCAGTGCCGATCGTCCGGACAGGGGTGGTGGCAATCAGCCCCAGCATTTT,CASSADRPDRGGGNQPQHF
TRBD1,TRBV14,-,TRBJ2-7,TGTGCCAGCAACCTTCAGGGGGCCTACGAGCAGTACTTC,CASNLQGAYEQYF
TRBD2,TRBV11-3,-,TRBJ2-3,TGTGCCAGCAGCAAGGGACTAGCGACGGCAGATACGCAGTATTTT,CASSKGLATADTQYF
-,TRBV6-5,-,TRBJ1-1,TGTGCCAGCATCATGGAGGGGTGGGGTACTGAAGCTTTCTTT,CASIMEGWGTEAFF
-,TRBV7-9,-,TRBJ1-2,TGTGCCAGCAGCTCCCCCAGGGTCCACTATGGCTACACCTTC,CASSSPRVHYGYTF
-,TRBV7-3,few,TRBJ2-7,TGTGCCAGCAGCTTAAACCCCCCCGGCAGCTCCTACGAGCAGTACTTC,CASSLNPPGSSYEQYF
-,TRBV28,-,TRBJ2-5,TGTGCCAGCAGTTTTTCCGGGACAATTGTGACCCAGTACTTC,CASSFSGTIVTQYF
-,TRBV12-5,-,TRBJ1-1,TGTGCTAGTGGTTCTCCCGGGACATTGAACACTGAAGCTTTCTTT,CASGSPGTLNTEAFF
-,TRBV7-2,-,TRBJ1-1,TGTGCCAGCAGCTTTGGACATCAGAACACTGAAGCTTTCTTT,CASSFGHQNTEAFF
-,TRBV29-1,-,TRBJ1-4,TGCAGCGTTGTACTGAGCGCGAAAAAACTGTTTTTT,CSVVLSAKKLFF
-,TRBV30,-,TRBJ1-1,TGTGCCTGGTCTGGACCCTTGAGGGGCACTGAAGCTTTCTTT,CAWSGPLRGTEAFF
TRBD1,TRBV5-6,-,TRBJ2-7,TGTGCCAGCCGCGCAGCTAGACAGGGCTCCTACGAGCAGTACTTC,CASRAARQGSYEQYF
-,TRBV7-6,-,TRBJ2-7,TGTGCCAGCAGCGTCGGGCCTATGGTGGCTTACGAGCAGTACTTC,CASSVGPMVAYEQYF
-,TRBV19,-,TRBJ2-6,TGTGCCAGTAGTATCCAGGGATCCGGGGCCAACGTCCTGACTTTC,CASSIQGSGANVLTF
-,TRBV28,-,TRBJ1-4,TGTGCCACTGAGGGCCGGAATAATGAAAAACTGTTTTTT,CATEGRNNEKLFF
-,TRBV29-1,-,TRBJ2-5,TGCAGCACCAGCAGCCAAGCCCCAAGGTCAGAGACCCAGTACTTC,CSTSSQAPRSETQYF
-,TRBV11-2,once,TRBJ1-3,TGTGCCAGCAGCCGACCAGGAAACACCATATATTTT,CASSRPGNTIYF
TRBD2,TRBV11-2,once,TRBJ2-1,TGTGCCAGCAGCTTAGTAGCGGGGGCCGACAATGAGCAGTTCTTC,CASSLVAGADNEQFF
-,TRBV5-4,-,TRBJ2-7,TGTGCCAGCAGCAGAAGCTACGAGCAGTACTTC,CASSRSYEQYF
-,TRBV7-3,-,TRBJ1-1,TGTGCCAGCAGCTTAAGCAGGGGAATGAACACTGAAGCTTTCTTT,CASSLSRGMNTEAFF
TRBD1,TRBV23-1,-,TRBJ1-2,TGCGCCAGCACGATAGGGACAGTCTATGGCTACACCTTC,CASTIGTVYGYTF
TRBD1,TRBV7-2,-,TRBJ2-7,TGTGCCAGCAGCTTAGCGGGACAGGGGCCCGACGAGCAGTACTTC,CASSLAGQGPDEQYF
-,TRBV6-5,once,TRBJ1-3,TGTGCCAGCAGTTACCCGGACCAGGGTAGAAACACCATATATTTT,CASSYPDQGRNTIYF
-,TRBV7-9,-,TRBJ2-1,TGTGCCAGCAGCTTAGGGCAGGGTAGCCATGAGCAGTTCTTC,CASSLGQGSHEQFF
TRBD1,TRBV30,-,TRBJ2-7,TGTGCCTGGAACTCAGGGGGCAGAGAGCAGTACTTC,CAWNSGGREQYF
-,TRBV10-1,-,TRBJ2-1,TGCGCCAGCAGTTGGAAGGACAATGAGCAGTTCTTC,CASSWKDNEQFF
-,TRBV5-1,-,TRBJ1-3,TGCGCCAGCAGCTTGGGGGGACCCAGATTATTGGACTCTGGAAACACCATATATTTT,CASSLGGPRLLDSGNTIYF
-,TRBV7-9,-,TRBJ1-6,TGTGCCAGCAGCGCCTTGGATGGGGATAATTCACCCCTCCACTTT,CASSALDGDNSPLHF